This TCR beta chain originates from a study of T cell responses to AZD1222 COVID-19 vaccine. Study findings and constraints: Spike-specific TCR breadth and depth were elevated following two AZD1222 doses. The study identified only five or six AZD1222 recipients as seropositive at baseline. Donors skewed white British and female; clonal diversity was possibly underestimated.

This clone was recorded only once. Its antigen remains unknown. The table came from immunoSEQ multiplex PCR; TCRdb's copy has only in-frame clones and leaves some out. The data show more than 110,000 clones, roughly 90% seen once. The germline CDR1 and CDR2 sequences are LGHDT and YNNKEL (reference sequence). The germline V and J ends were trimmed by 4 bases and 6 bases, with 9 bases remaining between them. This CDR3 region has 13 residues. The sample consisted of peripheral blood, taken 28 days after the second AZD1222 dose. This TCR was recovered from an adult who received the AZD1222 COVID-19 vaccine. The chain carries TRBV3-1 (or the pseudogene TRBV3-2) and TRBJ1-4; no reliable D call. CDR3 residues: CASSRDGHEKLFF. In DNA form, the CDR3 reads TGTGCCAGCAGCCGTGATGGGCATGAAAAACTGTTTTTT.